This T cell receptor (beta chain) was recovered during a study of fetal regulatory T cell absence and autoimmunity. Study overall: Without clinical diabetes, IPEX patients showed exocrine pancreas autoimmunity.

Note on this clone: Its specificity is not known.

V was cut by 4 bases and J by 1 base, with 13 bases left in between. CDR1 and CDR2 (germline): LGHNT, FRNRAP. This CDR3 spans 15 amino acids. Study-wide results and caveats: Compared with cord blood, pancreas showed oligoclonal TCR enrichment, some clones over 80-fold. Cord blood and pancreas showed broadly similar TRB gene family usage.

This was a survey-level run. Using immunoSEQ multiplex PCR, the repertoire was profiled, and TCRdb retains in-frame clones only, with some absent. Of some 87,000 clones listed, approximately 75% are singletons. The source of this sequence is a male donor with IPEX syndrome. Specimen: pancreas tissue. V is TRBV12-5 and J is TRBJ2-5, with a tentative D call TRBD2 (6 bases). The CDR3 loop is CASGSGGDFQETQYF. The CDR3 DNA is TGTGCTAGTGGTTCCGGAGGGGACTTCCAAGAGACCCAGTACTTC.